This TCR beta chain was captured in a study of blood T cell repertoires in COVID-19. Assay used: immunoSEQ multiplex PCR; TCRdb lists only in-frame clones, some missing. The sample records 85,000 to 100,000 clones, 70% to 90% being singletons. Sequencing was carried out using peripheral blood. The source of this sequence is a man aged 50 to 60 with COVID-19, enrolled during active disease.

The DNA for the CDR3 is TGCGCCAGCAGCTTGGACAGGGGGCAGACTGAAGCTTTCTTT. It translates to CASSLDRGQTEAFF. The V call is TRBV5-1, the J call TRBJ1-1; 9 nucleotides line up with TRBD1. V shed 0 bases, J shed 5 bases, and the junction held 2 bases outside the gene matches. There are 14 residues in the CDR3. CDR1 and CDR2 (germline): SGHRS, YFSETQ.